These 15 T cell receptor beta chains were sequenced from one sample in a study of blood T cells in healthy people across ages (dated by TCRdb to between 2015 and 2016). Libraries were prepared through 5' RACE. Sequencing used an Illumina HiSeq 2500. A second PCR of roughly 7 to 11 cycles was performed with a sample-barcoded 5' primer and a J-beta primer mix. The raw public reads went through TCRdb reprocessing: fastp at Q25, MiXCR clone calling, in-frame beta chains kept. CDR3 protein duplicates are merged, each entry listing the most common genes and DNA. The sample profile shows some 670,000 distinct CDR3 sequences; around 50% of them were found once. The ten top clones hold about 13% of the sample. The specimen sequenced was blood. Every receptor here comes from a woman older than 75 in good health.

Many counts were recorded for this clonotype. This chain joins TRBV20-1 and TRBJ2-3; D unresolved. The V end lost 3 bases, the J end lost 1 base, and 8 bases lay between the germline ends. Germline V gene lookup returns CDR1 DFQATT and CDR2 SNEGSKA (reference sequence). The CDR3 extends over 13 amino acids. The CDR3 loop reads CSASSSGTDTQYF. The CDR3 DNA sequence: TGCAGTGCTAGTAGCTCCGGCACAGATACGCAGTATTTT.

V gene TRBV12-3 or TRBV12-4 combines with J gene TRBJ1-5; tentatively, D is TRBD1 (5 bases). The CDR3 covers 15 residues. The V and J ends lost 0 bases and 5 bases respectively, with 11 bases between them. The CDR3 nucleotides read TGTGCCAGCAGTTTAGCAAGGGACTTTTATCAGCCCCAGCATTTT. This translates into CASSLARDFYQPQHF.

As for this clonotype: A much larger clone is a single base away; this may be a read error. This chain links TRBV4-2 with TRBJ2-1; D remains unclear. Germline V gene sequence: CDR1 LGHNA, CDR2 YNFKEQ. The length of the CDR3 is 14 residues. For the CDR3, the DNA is TGTGCCGGCAGCCAAGAAAGGTACTACAATGAGCAGTTCTTC. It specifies CAGSQERYYNEQFF.

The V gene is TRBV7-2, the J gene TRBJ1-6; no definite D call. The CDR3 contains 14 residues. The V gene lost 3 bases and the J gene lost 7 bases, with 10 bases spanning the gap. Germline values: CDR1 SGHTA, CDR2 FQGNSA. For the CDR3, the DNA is TGTGCCAGCAGCTTGGAGCCGTACAATTCACCCCTCCACTTT. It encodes CASSLEPYNSPLHF.

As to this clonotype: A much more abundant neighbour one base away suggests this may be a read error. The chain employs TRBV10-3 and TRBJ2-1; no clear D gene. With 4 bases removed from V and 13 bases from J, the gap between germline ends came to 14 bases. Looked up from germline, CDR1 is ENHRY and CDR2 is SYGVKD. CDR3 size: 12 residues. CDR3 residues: CAISGQAETQFF. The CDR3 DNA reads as TGTGCCATCAGTGGACAAGCAGAGACCCAGTTCTTC.

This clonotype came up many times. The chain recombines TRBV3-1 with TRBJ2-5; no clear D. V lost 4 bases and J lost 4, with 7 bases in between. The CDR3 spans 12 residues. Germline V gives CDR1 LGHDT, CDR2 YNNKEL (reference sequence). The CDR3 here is CASSPLGETQYF. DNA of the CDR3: TGTGCCAGCAGCCCCCTCGGAGAGACCCAGTACTTC.

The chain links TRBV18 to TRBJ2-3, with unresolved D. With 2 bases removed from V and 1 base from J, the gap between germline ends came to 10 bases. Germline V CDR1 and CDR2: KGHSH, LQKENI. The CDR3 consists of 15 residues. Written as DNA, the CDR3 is TGTGCCAGCTCACCAGAGAGGAGCCGCACAGATACGCAGTATTTT. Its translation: CASSPERSRTDTQYF.

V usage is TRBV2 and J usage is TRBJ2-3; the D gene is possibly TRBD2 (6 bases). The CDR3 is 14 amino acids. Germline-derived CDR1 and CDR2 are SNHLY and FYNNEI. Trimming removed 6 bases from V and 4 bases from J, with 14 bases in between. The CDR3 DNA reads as TGTGCCAGCAGCCCACTACTAGCCGCAGATACGCAGTATTTT. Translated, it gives CASSPLLAADTQYF.

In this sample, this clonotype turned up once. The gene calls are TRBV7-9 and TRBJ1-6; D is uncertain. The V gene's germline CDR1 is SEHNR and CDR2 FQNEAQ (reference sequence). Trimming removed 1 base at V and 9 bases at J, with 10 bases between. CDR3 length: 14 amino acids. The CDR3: CASSLGGQGSPLHF. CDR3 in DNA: TGTGCCAGCAGCTTAGGGGGTCAAGGTTCACCCCTCCACTTT.

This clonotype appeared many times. CDR3 coding DNA: TGTGCCAGCAGCGTACGGGGAACCACAGATACGCAGTATTTT. This codes for CASSVRGTTDTQYF. V usage is TRBV9 and J usage is TRBJ2-3, with D possibly TRBD2 on 5 matching bases. Germline CDR1 is SGDLS and CDR2 is YYNGEE. Trimming removed 1 base at V and 2 bases at J, with 8 bases between. There are 14 residues in the CDR3.

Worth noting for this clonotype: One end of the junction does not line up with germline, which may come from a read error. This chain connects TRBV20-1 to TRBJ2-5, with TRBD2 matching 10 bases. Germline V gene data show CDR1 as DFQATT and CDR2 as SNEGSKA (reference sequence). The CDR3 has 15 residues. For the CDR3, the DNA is TGCAGTGTTAGACGGACTAGCGGAATGCAAGAGACCCAGTACTTC. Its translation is CSVRRTSGMQETQYF.

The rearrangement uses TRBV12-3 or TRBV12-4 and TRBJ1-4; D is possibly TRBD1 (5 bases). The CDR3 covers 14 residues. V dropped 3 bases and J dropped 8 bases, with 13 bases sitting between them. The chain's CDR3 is CASSFGGTGEKLFF. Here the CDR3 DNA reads TGTGCCAGCAGTTTCGGGGGGACGGGAGAAAAACTGTTTTTT.

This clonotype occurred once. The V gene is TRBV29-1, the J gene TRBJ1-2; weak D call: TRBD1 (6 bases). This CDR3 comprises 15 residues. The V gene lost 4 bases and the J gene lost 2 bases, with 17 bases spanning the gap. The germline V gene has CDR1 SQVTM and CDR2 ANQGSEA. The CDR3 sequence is CSVAKRGQANYGYTF. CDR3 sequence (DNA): TGCAGCGTTGCAAAGCGGGGGCAGGCCAACTATGGCTACACCTTC.

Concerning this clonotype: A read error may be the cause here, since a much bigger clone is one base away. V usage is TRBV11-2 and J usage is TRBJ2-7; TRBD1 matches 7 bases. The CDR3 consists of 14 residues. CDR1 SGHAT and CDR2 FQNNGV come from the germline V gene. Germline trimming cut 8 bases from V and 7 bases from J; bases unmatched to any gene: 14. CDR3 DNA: TGTGCCAGCCGATTCCGGGACAGATACAATGAGCAGTACTTC. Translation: CASRFRDRYNEQYF. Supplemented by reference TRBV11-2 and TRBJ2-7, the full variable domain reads EAGVAQSPRYKIIEKRQSVAFWCNPISGHATLYWYQQILGQGPKLLIQFQNNGVVDDSQLPKDRFSAERLKGVDSTLKIQPAKLEDSAVYLCASRFRDRYNEQYFGPGTRLTVT.

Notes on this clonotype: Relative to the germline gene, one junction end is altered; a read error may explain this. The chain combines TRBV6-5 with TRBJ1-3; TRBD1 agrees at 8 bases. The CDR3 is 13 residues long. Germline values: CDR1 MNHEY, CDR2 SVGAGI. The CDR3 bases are TGTGCCAGCGGACAGGGCCCGAGAAACACCACATATTTT. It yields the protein CASGQGPRNTTYF.